This TCR beta chain was sequenced in a study of cytomegalovirus exposure and HLA in healthy donors. Germline CDR1 LGHNA, CDR2 YNFKEQ. The CDR3 has 15 amino acids. The trim removed 1 base at V and 5 bases at J, leaving 8 bases unmatched. The data were produced by immunoSEQ multiplex PCR, yet TCRdb's version contains in-frame clones alone and is incomplete. Of almost 70,000 clones in the sample, under 96% were seen once. The V and J genes are TRBV4-2 and TRBJ2-7; 7 bases fit TRBD1. The material sequenced was PBMCs. This clonotype originated in a woman aged 18-35 years in good health and CMV-seropositive. The CDR3 sequence: CASSQGKGGWDEQYF. The CDR3 DNA reads as TGTGCCAGCAGCCAAGGTAAAGGGGGCTGGGACGAGCAGTACTTC.